These T cell receptor beta chains were read from a single sample in a study of T cell repertoires in ileal Crohn's disease. The data were produced by immunoSEQ multiplex PCR, yet TCRdb's version contains in-frame clones alone and is incomplete. The profile covers approximately 5,400 clones, with roughly 90% appearing a single time and 0.8% to 0.9% taken by the ten largest. Input material: CD4+ T cells from ileum. The receptors were gathered from an adult with Crohn's disease. Some clones in this sample may be carry-over from other donors' samples. The CDR3 runs from the conserved cysteine through the conserved F or W. The D gene is left open where the match is weak. The size field is filled for only some rows; it gives once, few, many or a size class.

>.|TRBJ2-3|TRBV29-1|.
CSVGRGMDTQYF
TGCAGCGTTGGACGCGGGATGGATACGCAGTATTTT
>.|TRBJ2-5|TRBV7-9|.
CASSFGTLGGQETQYF
TGTGCCAGCAGCTTCGGGACACTAGGTGGTCAAGAGACCCAGTACTTC
>.|TRBJ2-3|TRBV4-1|.
CASSQVGRANTQYF
TGCGCCAGCAGCCAAGTGGGGCGAGCGAATACGCAGTATTTT
>TRBD2|TRBJ2-1|TRBV5-1|.
CASSFTPKPGLAGGEQFF
TGCGCCAGCAGCTTTACCCCAAAACCGGGACTAGCGGGAGGTGAGCAGTTCTTC
>.|TRBJ2-2|TRBV14|few
CASSQGTGYTGELFF
TGTGCCAGCAGCCAAGGGACTGGCTACACCGGGGAGCTGTTTTTT
>.|TRBJ2-1|TRBV5-1|.
CASSLAAATPRNNEQFF
TGCGCCAGCAGCTTGGCGGCCGCAACCCCTAGGAACAATGAGCAGTTCTTC
>.|TRBJ1-2|TRBV5-5|.
CASSLASYGYTF
TGTGCCAGCAGCTTGGCCAGCTATGGCTACACCTTC
>.|TRBJ1-2|TRBV5-1|.
CASSLAGIEYGYTF
TGCGCCAGCAGCTTGGCAGGGATAGAGTATGGCTACACCTTC
>TRBD1|TRBJ1-6|TRBV5-6|.
CASSLVTGDYSPLHF
TGTGCCAGCAGCTTGGTGACAGGGGATTATTCACCCCTCCACTTT
>.|TRBJ2-5|TRBV19|.
CASSPSRETQYF
TGTGCCAGTAGTCCCTCGCGAGAGACCCAGTACTTC
>.|TRBJ2-5|TRBV7-2|.
CASSLVGGYQETQYF
TGTGCCAGCAGCTTAGTAGGAGGTTATCAAGAGACCCAGTACTTC
>.|TRBJ2-6|TRBV7-3|.
CASSPGGIGANVLTF
TGTGCCAGCAGCCCTGGGGGGATTGGGGCCAACGTCCTGACTTTC
>.|TRBJ1-5|TRBV6-1|.
CASSLRPQHF
TGTGCCAGCAGTCTCAGGCCCCAGCATTTT
>TRBD2|TRBJ2-7|TRBV5-1|.
CASSLAGLAGFDEQYF
TGCGCCAGCAGCTTGGCTGGGCTAGCGGGATTTGACGAGCAGTACTTC
>TRBD2|TRBJ2-7|TRBV9|once
CASSFNWEGEQYF
TGTGCCAGCAGTTTTAATTGGGAGGGCGAGCAGTACTTC
>TRBD2|TRBJ2-7|TRBV30|.
CAWSGLAGDPYEQYF
TGTGCCTGGAGTGGACTAGCGGGAGACCCCTACGAGCAGTACTTC
>TRBD2|TRBJ2-7|TRBV19|.
CASSMATSGRFYEQYF
TGTGCCAGTAGTATGGCGACTAGCGGGAGGTTCTACGAGCAGTACTTC
>.|TRBJ2-5|TRBV6-4|.
CASSDDSEETQYF
TGTGCCAGCAGTGACGACTCGGAAGAGACCCAGTACTTC
>TRBD2|TRBJ2-1|TRBV6-5|once
CASSYPSGGSYNEQFF
TGTGCCAGCAGTTACCCTAGCGGAGGCTCCTACAATGAGCAGTTCTTC
>TRBD2|TRBJ2-1|TRBV6-1|once
CASKRRGGNNEQFF
TGTGCCAGCAAACGGCGGGGGGGGAACAATGAGCAGTTCTTC
>TRBD1|TRBJ2-1|TRBV27|.
CASSLIQGARNEQFF
TGTGCCAGCAGTTTAATACAGGGGGCCCGGAATGAGCAGTTCTTC
>TRBD1|TRBJ1-1|TRBV5-6|.
CASSFQGAGTEAFF
TGTGCCAGCAGCTTTCAGGGGGCGGGCACTGAAGCTTTCTTT
>.|TRBJ1-5|TRBV27|once
CASSLGPGGNQPQHF
TGTGCCAGCAGTTTGGGGCCAGGGGGCAATCAGCCCCAGCATTTT
>.|TRBJ2-7|TRBV5-1|.
CASSLDGREGEQYF
TGCGCCAGCAGCTTGGATGGGCGGGAAGGAGAGCAGTACTTC
>TRBD2|TRBJ2-7|TRBV4-3|.
CASSQASGSGYEQYF
TGCGCCAGCAGCCAAGCTAGCGGGAGCGGGTACGAGCAGTACTTC
>.|TRBJ1-4|TRBV5-1|.
CASSPKRAPNEKLFF
TGCGCCAGCAGCCCGAAGAGGGCTCCCAATGAAAAACTGTTTTTT
>TRBD2|TRBJ2-3|TRBV11-1|.
CASSRPLADTDTQYF
TGTGCCAGCAGCCGTCCTCTAGCGGACACAGATACGCAGTATTTT
>.|TRBJ2-3|TRBV4-2|.
CASSQEGARFRDTQYF
TGTGCCAGCAGCCAAGAGGGGGCTAGATTTAGAGATACGCAGTATTTT
>TRBD2|TRBJ2-3|TRBV5-1|.
CASSFSPAGGSTDTQYF
TGCGCCAGCAGCTTCTCCCCAGCGGGAGGTAGCACAGATACGCAGTATTTT
>.|TRBJ2-1|TRBV19|.
CASSTGTRGHNEQFF
TGTGCCAGTAGTACCGGGACTCGGGGTCACAATGAGCAGTTCTTC
>TRBD1|TRBJ1-2|TRBV6-1|.
CASSVEPGQALTNYGYTF
TGTGCCAGCAGTGTGGAACCGGGACAGGCCTTAACTAACTATGGCTACACCTTC
>TRBD2|TRBJ2-5|TRBV5-4|.
CASSFPTSGIQTQYF
TGTGCCAGCAGCTTTCCGACTAGCGGGATACAGACCCAGTACTTC
>.|TRBJ2-5|TRBV6-5|.
CASSPFGAVGKTQYF
TGTGCCAGCAGTCCCTTCGGAGCTGTAGGAAAGACCCAGTACTTC
>.|TRBJ1-2|TRBV6-5|.
CASKGRVGGYTF
TGTGCCAGCAAGGGCAGGGTAGGCGGCTACACCTTC
>.|TRBJ2-3|TRBV11-2|.
CASSFQSPGVSTDTQYF
TGTGCCAGCAGCTTCCAATCGCCGGGAGTTAGCACAGATACGCAGTATTTT
>TRBD1|TRBJ1-1|TRBV6-5|once
CASSQGQGGTEAFF
TGTGCCAGCAGTCAAGGACAGGGTGGGACTGAAGCTTTCTTT
>.|TRBJ2-7|TRBV5-6|.
CASSLWGGNEQYF
TGTGCCAGCAGCTTGTGGGGGGGCAACGAGCAGTACTTC
>.|TRBJ2-7|TRBV27|.
CASSFGLGTHSYEQYF
TGTGCCAGCAGTTTCGGACTAGGGACACACTCCTACGAGCAGTACTTC
>.|TRBJ1-2|TRBV7-9|once
CASSFGLSYGYTF
TGTGCCAGCAGCTTCGGACTGAGCTATGGCTACACCTTC